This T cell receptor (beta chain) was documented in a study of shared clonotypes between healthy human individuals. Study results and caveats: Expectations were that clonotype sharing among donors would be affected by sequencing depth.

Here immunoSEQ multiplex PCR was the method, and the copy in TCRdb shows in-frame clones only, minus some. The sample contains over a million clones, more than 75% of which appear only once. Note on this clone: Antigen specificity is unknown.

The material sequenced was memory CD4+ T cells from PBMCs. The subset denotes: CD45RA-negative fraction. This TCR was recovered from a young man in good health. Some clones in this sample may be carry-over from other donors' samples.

The CDR3 DNA is TGTGCCAGCAGCTCCCCCGGGGTGGGAGGGCCGCAGGAGCAGTACTTC. Its translation is CASSSPGVGGPQEQYF. The chain carries TRBV7-3 and TRBJ2-7; 7 bases are shared with TRBD2. CDR1 is SGHTA, CDR2 FQGTGA, per germline. Trimming at V came to 4 bases and at J to 7 bases, leaving 16 bases not matched to a gene. The CDR3 contains 16 residues.